The rows below give T cell receptor beta chains drawn from one sample of a study of cytomegalovirus exposure and HLA in healthy donors. TCRdb's table, derived via immunoSEQ multiplex PCR, lists solely in-frame clones and lacks some. Among 140,000 to 150,000 clones listed, roughly 80% were seen once. The sequencing sample was made of PBMCs. These receptors were obtained from a man aged 35 to 55 in good health and CMV-seropositive. The CDR3 runs from the conserved cysteine through the conserved F or W. A D gene is named only where the DNA matches it firmly. Expanded clones are given a class, and other clones once, few, many or no size at all.

len: 19
abundance: .
v_gene: TRBV9
d_gene: TRBD1
j_gene: TRBJ1-2
CDR3aa: CASSAGGTGRVEANYGYTF
CDR3nt: TGTGCCAGCAGCGCAGGAGGGACAGGACGAGTGGAAGCTAACTATGGCTACACCTTC

len: 13
abundance: few
v_gene: TRBV6-4
d_gene: .
j_gene: TRBJ1-1
CDR3aa: CASSEGTDTEAFF
CDR3nt: TGTGCCAGCAGTGAGGGCACAGACACTGAAGCTTTCTTT

len: 14
abundance: .
v_gene: TRBV10-1
d_gene: TRBD1
j_gene: TRBJ2-1
CDR3aa: CASIKTGVYNEQFF
CDR3nt: TGCGCCAGCATCAAGACAGGGGTTTACAATGAGCAGTTCTTC

len: 18
abundance: .
v_gene: TRBV5-5
d_gene: TRBD2
j_gene: TRBJ2-2
CDR3aa: CASSLVLAGYTNTGELFF
CDR3nt: TGTGCCAGCAGCTTGGTATTAGCGGGATATACGAACACCGGGGAGCTGTTTTTT

len: 14
abundance: .
v_gene: TRBV7-3
d_gene: .
j_gene: TRBJ1-1
CDR3aa: CASSSNAVGTEAFF
CDR3nt: TGTGCCAGCAGCTCCAATGCGGTGGGCACTGAAGCTTTCTTT

len: 14
abundance: .
v_gene: TRBV30
d_gene: TRBD1
j_gene: TRBJ1-6
CDR3aa: CAWSRQGLNSPLHF
CDR3nt: TGTGCCTGGAGCAGACAGGGACTGAATTCACCCCTCCACTTT

len: 15
abundance: .
v_gene: TRBV5-6
d_gene: TRBD2
j_gene: TRBJ2-7
CDR3aa: CASSRTSGRRNEQYF
CDR3nt: TGTGCCAGCAGCCGGACTAGCGGGAGGAGGAACGAGCAGTACTTC

len: 17
abundance: .
v_gene: TRBV5-8
d_gene: .
j_gene: TRBJ2-1
CDR3aa: CASSLFWVGPTYNEQFF
CDR3nt: TGTGCCAGCAGCTTGTTTTGGGTTGGGCCTACGTACAATGAGCAGTTCTTC

len: 13
abundance: .
v_gene: TRBV28
d_gene: TRBD2
j_gene: TRBJ2-3
CDR3aa: CASGGGRTDTQYF
CDR3nt: TGTGCCAGCGGGGGGGGACGCACAGATACGCAGTATTTT

len: 15
abundance: .
v_gene: TRBV11-2
d_gene: .
j_gene: TRBJ1-4
CDR3aa: CASRPSGATNEKLFF
CDR3nt: TGTGCCAGCAGACCCTCCGGAGCAACTAATGAAAAACTGTTTTTT

len: 15
abundance: .
v_gene: TRBV28
d_gene: TRBD2
j_gene: TRBJ2-1
CDR3aa: CASSGGRASNNEQFF
CDR3nt: TGTGCCAGCAGTGGCGGGAGGGCTTCGAACAATGAGCAGTTCTTC

len: 16
abundance: once
v_gene: TRBV6-5
d_gene: TRBD1
j_gene: TRBJ1-1
CDR3aa: CASSYSRTGGVTEAFF
CDR3nt: TGTGCCAGCAGTTACTCCCGGACAGGGGGTGTGACTGAAGCTTTCTTT

len: 16
abundance: .
v_gene: TRBV30
d_gene: .
j_gene: TRBJ2-7
CDR3aa: CAWSSSSTGIGYEQYF
CDR3nt: TGTGCCTGGAGTTCAAGTAGCACAGGGATTGGATACGAGCAGTACTTC

len: 16
abundance: .
v_gene: TRBV9
d_gene: .
j_gene: TRBJ2-2
CDR3aa: CASSVASSANTGELFF
CDR3nt: TGTGCCAGCAGCGTAGCTTCCTCGGCGAACACCGGGGAGCTGTTTTTT

len: 18
abundance: .
v_gene: TRBV2
d_gene: .
j_gene: TRBJ1-4
CDR3aa: CASSIGPNPVATNEKLFF
CDR3nt: TGTGCCAGCAGTATTGGTCCGAACCCAGTTGCAACTAATGAAAAACTGTTTTTT

len: 13
abundance: .
v_gene: TRBV25-1
d_gene: .
j_gene: TRBJ1-2
CDR3aa: CASSEVANYGYTF
CDR3nt: TGTGCCAGCAGTGAAGTAGCTAACTATGGCTACACCTTC

len: 13
abundance: few
v_gene: TRBV2
d_gene: TRBD2
j_gene: TRBJ2-3
CDR3aa: CAQRLAGTDTQYF
CDR3nt: TGTGCCCAAAGACTAGCGGGCACAGATACGCAGTATTTT

len: 17
abundance: few
v_gene: TRBV4-1
d_gene: .
j_gene: TRBJ2-7
CDR3aa: CASSQEGPPEGTYEQYF
CDR3nt: TGCGCCAGCAGCCAAGAGGGACCGCCGGAGGGAACCTACGAGCAGTACTTC

len: 15
abundance: .
v_gene: TRBV5-1
d_gene: TRBD1
j_gene: TRBJ1-2
CDR3aa: CASSLVETGSDRYTF
CDR3nt: TGCGCCAGCAGCTTGGTCGAGACAGGGTCCGACCGCTACACCTTC

len: 15
abundance: .
v_gene: TRBV6-5
d_gene: TRBD2
j_gene: TRBJ2-7
CDR3aa: CASSSTTSGEYEQYF
CDR3nt: TGTGCCAGCAGTTCCACGACTAGCGGGGAGTACGAGCAGTACTTC

len: 13
abundance: .
v_gene: TRBV7-9
d_gene: TRBD1
j_gene: TRBJ2-7
CDR3aa: CASSPGQGYEQYF
CDR3nt: TGTGCCAGCAGCCCGGGACAGGGCTACGAGCAGTACTTC

len: 14
abundance: .
v_gene: TRBV7-6
d_gene: .
j_gene: TRBJ2-7
CDR3aa: CASSLTRTHVEQYF
CDR3nt: TGTGCCAGCAGTCTAACGCGAACCCACGTCGAGCAGTACTTC

len: 14
abundance: .
v_gene: TRBV19
d_gene: .
j_gene: TRBJ2-1
CDR3aa: CASSIVEVGVAQFF
CDR3nt: TGTGCCAGTAGTATAGTTGAGGTCGGAGTGGCACAGTTCTTC

len: 16
abundance: .
v_gene: TRBV27
d_gene: TRBD1
j_gene: TRBJ1-6
CDR3aa: CASRNQAGTGHSPLHF
CDR3nt: TGTGCCAGCAGGAACCAGGCCGGGACAGGGCATTCACCCCTCCACTTT

len: 18
abundance: .
v_gene: TRBV7-3
d_gene: TRBD2
j_gene: TRBJ2-3
CDR3aa: CASSLTSLAGTEADTQYF
CDR3nt: TGTGCCAGCAGCTTAACGTCGCTAGCGGGTACAGAGGCAGATACGCAGTATTTT

len: 17
abundance: .
v_gene: TRBV15
d_gene: .
j_gene: TRBJ1-2
CDR3aa: CATSRVRTGRANYGYTF
CDR3nt: TGTGCCACCAGCAGAGTTCGAACAGGGAGGGCAAACTATGGCTACACCTTC

len: 16
abundance: .
v_gene: TRBV19
d_gene: TRBD1
j_gene: TRBJ1-2
CDR3aa: CASSIAAAGGHYGYTF
CDR3nt: TGTGCCAGTAGTATAGCCGCTGCAGGGGGGCACTATGGCTACACCTTC

len: 18
abundance: .
v_gene: TRBV4-2
d_gene: TRBD1
j_gene: TRBJ2-5
CDR3aa: CASSQVQTGAQFGETQYF
CDR3nt: TGTGCCAGCAGCCAAGTACAGACAGGGGCGCAATTCGGAGAGACCCAGTACTTC

len: 16
abundance: .
v_gene: TRBV7-8
d_gene: .
j_gene: TRBJ2-7
CDR3aa: CASSLGLGEAVYEQYF
CDR3nt: TGTGCCAGCAGCTTAGGGTTGGGGGAGGCGGTCTACGAGCAGTACTTC

len: 16
abundance: .
v_gene: TRBV19
d_gene: TRBD2
j_gene: TRBJ2-1
CDR3aa: CASSMGILGGANEQFF
CDR3nt: TGTGCCAGTAGTATGGGGATTTTGGGAGGGGCAAATGAGCAGTTCTTC

len: 16
abundance: .
v_gene: TRBV6-5
d_gene: .
j_gene: TRBJ2-7
CDR3aa: CASSYSSVGSSYEQYF
CDR3nt: TGTGCCAGCAGTTACTCGAGCGTCGGCTCCTCCTACGAGCAGTACTTC

len: 17
abundance: .
v_gene: TRBV7-8
d_gene: .
j_gene: TRBJ2-1
CDR3aa: CASSPRGASGSYNEQFF
CDR3nt: TGTGCCAGCAGCCCACGGGGGGCTAGCGGCTCCTACAATGAGCAGTTCTTC

len: 12
abundance: .
v_gene: TRBV30
d_gene: .
j_gene: TRBJ1-1
CDR3aa: CAWSWLNTEAFF
CDR3nt: TGTGCCTGGAGTTGGCTGAACACTGAAGCTTTCTTT

len: 13
abundance: few
v_gene: TRBV14
d_gene: .
j_gene: TRBJ2-7
CDR3aa: CASSQSPGGLQYF
CDR3nt: TGTGCCAGCAGCCAATCTCCCGGCGGCCTGCAGTACTTC

len: 14
abundance: .
v_gene: TRBV13
d_gene: TRBD1
j_gene: TRBJ2-3
CDR3aa: CASSGTGFTDTQYF
CDR3nt: TGTGCCAGCAGCGGGACAGGATTCACAGATACGCAGTATTTT

len: 16
abundance: .
v_gene: TRBV7-9
d_gene: .
j_gene: TRBJ1-1
CDR3aa: CASSLALTASNTEAFF
CDR3nt: TGTGCCAGCAGCTTAGCATTGACAGCTTCGAACACTGAAGCTTTCTTT

len: 16
abundance: .
v_gene: TRBV5-4
d_gene: TRBD2
j_gene: TRBJ2-5
CDR3aa: CASSPTGREVGETQYF
CDR3nt: TGTGCTAGCAGCCCCACGGGTCGGGAGGTGGGAGAGACCCAGTACTTC

len: 14
abundance: .
v_gene: TRBV30
d_gene: .
j_gene: TRBJ2-2
CDR3aa: CAWTWTPPAGELFF
CDR3nt: TGTGCCTGGACTTGGACACCCCCAGCCGGGGAGCTGTTTTTT

len: 12
abundance: .
v_gene: TRBV30
d_gene: TRBD1
j_gene: TRBJ1-2
CDR3aa: CAWSVQGGGYTF
CDR3nt: TGTGCCTGGAGTGTACAGGGGGGTGGCTACACCTTC